This T cell receptor (beta chain) originates from a study of CD8 T cells in ankylosing spondylitis. TCRdb re-analysed the 5' RACE reads in MiXCR, keeping a single row per CDR3 protein. The sample lists fewer than 650,000 distinct CDR3 sequences, 10% to 15% occurring once. The sample holds a few counts of this clonotype. The antigen remains unidentified. Overall study findings and caveats: Typical of ankylosing spondylitis blood, it appeared, was a TCR beta motif of about eight highly homologous variants.

Per the germline V gene, CDR1 is SGHRS and CDR2 is YFSETQ. V dropped 3 bases and J dropped 2 bases, with 14 bases sitting between them. This CDR3 has 15 amino acids. Sequenced: blood, either unsorted or a sorted T cell fraction (not recorded which). The receptor was derived from a male donor with ankylosing spondylitis. The gene calls are TRBV5-1 and TRBJ2-5; D call uncertain. The DNA for the CDR3 is TGCGCCAGCAGCTCCACCTCTGGTGGACAAGAGACCCAGTACTTC. Encoded protein: CASSSTSGGQETQYF. Based on the CDR3 plus reference TRBV5-1 and TRBJ2-5, the full variable domain is KAGVTQTPRYLIKTRGQQVTLSCSPISGHRSVSWYQQTPGQGLQFLFEYFSETQRNKGNFPGRFSGRQFSNSRSEMNVSTLELGDSALYLCASSSTSGGQETQYFGPGTRLLVL.